This TCR beta chain derives from a study of identical twins. V lost 2 bases and J lost 2, with 15 bases in between. The CDR3 loop spans 16 amino acids. CDR1 is PRHDT and CDR2 is FYEKMQ in the germline V gene (reference sequence). TCRdb independently ran MiXCR on the 5' RACE reads; one entry per CDR3 protein. The sample contains 1.5 million to 2 million distinct CDR3 sequences, about 32% of which appear only once. This clonotype was recorded a few times. No antigen is known for it. Study results and limitations: Alpha sequences out of frame and shared by twins had excess low generation probability. Whereas memory repertoires showed no such difference, abundant cord blood beta clonotypes carried fewer insertions. Conclusions were drawn cross-sectionally by statistical analysis, without following the same donors. Models predicted less out-of-frame TCR alpha sharing in monozygotic twins than was found.

The source material was cord blood. V usage is TRBV13 and J usage is TRBJ1-2; tentative D call: TRBD1 (5 bases). The receptor's source is a newborn girl in good health. CDR3 loop: CASSLRGKGPNYGYTF. The CDR3 nucleotides read TGTGCCAGCAGCTTAAGGGGAAAGGGACCAAACTATGGCTACACCTTC.